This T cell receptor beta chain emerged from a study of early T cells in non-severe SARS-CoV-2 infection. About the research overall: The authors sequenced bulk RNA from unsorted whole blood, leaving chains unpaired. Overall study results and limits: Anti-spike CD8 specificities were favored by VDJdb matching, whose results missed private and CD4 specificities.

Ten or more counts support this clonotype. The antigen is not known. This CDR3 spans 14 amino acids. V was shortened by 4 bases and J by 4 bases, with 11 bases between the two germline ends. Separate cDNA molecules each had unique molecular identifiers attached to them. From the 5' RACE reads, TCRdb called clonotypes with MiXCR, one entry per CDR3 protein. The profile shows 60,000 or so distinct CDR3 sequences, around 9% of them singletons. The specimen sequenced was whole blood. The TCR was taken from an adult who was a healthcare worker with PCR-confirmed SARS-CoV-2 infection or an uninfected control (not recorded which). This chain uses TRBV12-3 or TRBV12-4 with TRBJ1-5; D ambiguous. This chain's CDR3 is CASSYWGKNQPQHF. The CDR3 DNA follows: TGTGCCAGCAGTTACTGGGGTAAAAATCAGCCCCAGCATTTT.